The 31 T cell receptor beta chains below were found in one sample sequenced in a study of Ad26.COV2.S vaccination and SARS-CoV-2 variants. As for treatment: about 20 received Ad26.COV2.S at low or high dose, single or two shots; five or six received placebo; per-sample allocation not given. Vaccine and placebo recipients were sampled on day 63 after the first injection. Some clones are missing from TCRdb's copy, which holds only in-frame ones; the method was immunoSEQ multiplex PCR. The sample lists around 300,000 clones; roughly 91% were seen once. Sequencing was performed on peripheral blood, taken in a trial of Ad26.COV2.S vaccine versus placebo. These receptors originate from a person aged 18 to 59 who received the Ad26.COV2.S COVID-19 vaccine or a placebo.

The J gene is TRBJ2-5, the V gene TRBV6-1; weak D call: TRBD1 (5 bases). Germline V gene lookup returns CDR1 MNHNS and CDR2 SASEGT. There are 14 residues in the CDR3. V was shortened by 2 bases and J by 5 bases, with 12 bases between the two germline ends. The DNA for the CDR3 is TGTGCCAGCAGTGAAAAGGGGAAGGGGGAGACCCAGTACTTC. Its translation: CASSEKGKGETQYF.

The chain recombines TRBV10-1 with TRBJ2-4; 10 bases map to TRBD2. Germline CDR1 reads WNHNN; CDR2 reads SYGVQD (reference sequence). After removal of 7 bases from V and 1 base from J, the junction contained 7 bases not matched to a gene. There are 16 residues in the CDR3. The CDR3 nucleotides are TGCGCCAGCAACGGACTAGCGGACGTGGCCAAAAACATTCAGTACTTC. Translated, it gives CASNGLADVAKNIQYF.

The rearrangement uses TRBV4-3 and TRBJ1-1; TRBD1 agrees at 10 bases. The V gene's germline CDR1 is LGHNA and CDR2 YSLEER. CDR3 length: 15 residues. J was trimmed by 3 bases and V by 1 base; bases with no gene match: 2. This CDR3 is CASSQGTGGDTEAFF. CDR3 DNA sequence: TGCGCCAGCAGCCAAGGGACAGGGGGGGACACTGAAGCTTTCTTT.

This clone was detected once. V and J are TRBV24-1 and TRBJ2-5; no clear D gene. Trimming cost V 6 bases and J 5 bases, with 12 bases left between them. Germline V gene sequence: CDR1 KGHDR, CDR2 SFDVKD. There are 13 residues in the CDR3. CDR3 sequence (DNA): TGTGCCACCAGTCGGTTAGCCGAGGAGACCCAGTACTTC. It specifies CATSRLAEETQYF.

A word on this clone: Other DNA sequences in the sample encode the same CDR3. The chain joins TRBV4-1 to TRBJ2-7; the D is unclear. CDR1 is MGHRA, CDR2 YSYEKL, per germline. The CDR3 loop spans 15 amino acids. Trimming removed 0 bases at V and 0 bases at J, with 9 bases between. In DNA, the CDR3 is TGCGCCAGCAGCCAAGATCCCCTTAGCTCCTACGAGCAGTACTTC. Its protein is CASSQDPLSSYEQYF.

The rearrangement links TRBV7-6 to TRBJ2-5; D not resolved. Germline assignment: CDR1 SGHVS and CDR2 FNYEAQ. CDR3 size: 14 residues. Trimming pared 1 base from V and 3 bases from J, leaving 9 bases between. The chain's CDR3 is CASSLEGWEETQYF. The CDR3, as DNA: TGTGCCAGCAGCTTAGAAGGGTGGGAAGAGACCCAGTACTTC. Looking up the rest from reference TRBV7-6 and TRBJ2-5 gives the full variable domain: GAGVSQSPRYKVTKRGQDVALRCDPISGHVSLYWYRQALGQGPEFLTYFNYEAQQDKSGLPNDRFSAERPEGSISTLTIQRTEQRDSAMYRCASSLEGWEETQYFGPGTRLLVL.

The V gene is TRBV7-9, the J gene TRBJ2-4; either TRBD1 or TRBD2 may fit D (5 bases each). V was clipped by 3 bases and J by 9 bases, with 12 bases between them. Per germline, CDR1 SEHNR and CDR2 FQNEAQ (reference sequence). CDR3 size: 13 residues. CDR3 bases: TGTGCCAGCAGCTTCGGATCTGGGGGCATTCAGTACTTC. It encodes CASSFGSGGIQYF.

The chain uses TRBV2 and TRBJ2-7, with a weak D call TRBD2 (7 bases). In germline, CDR1 is SNHLY, CDR2 FYNNEI. The V gene lost 5 bases and the J gene lost 4 bases, with 15 bases spanning the gap. The CDR3 contains 14 residues. The CDR3 sequence: CASSFEQGGYEQYF. CDR3 DNA: TGTGCCAGCAGTTTCGAACAGGGAGGGTACGAGCAGTACTTC.

The gene calls are TRBV6-5 and TRBJ1-1, with TRBD1 as a possible D gene (5 bases). Germline CDR1 and CDR2: MNHEY and SVGAGI. Between the trimmed V and J ends, which lost 0 bases and 4 bases, there was a span of 15 bases. The CDR3 covers 16 residues. This CDR3 reads CASSYSIGAGSTEAFF. CDR3 bases: TGTGCCAGCAGTTACTCGATCGGAGCAGGGAGCACTGAAGCTTTCTTT.

This chain links TRBV5-1 with TRBJ1-2; D gene ambiguous. Germline assignment: CDR1 SGHRS and CDR2 YFSETQ. This CDR3 has 13 amino acids. Between the trimmed V and J ends, which lost 4 bases and 4 bases, there was a span of 11 bases. The CDR3 nucleotides read TGCGCCAGCAGCCCGGGTGAAAGCTATGGCTACACCTTC. Amino acid sequence: CASSPGESYGYTF. Full variable domain (remainder filled in from reference TRBV5-1 and TRBJ1-2): KAGVTQTPRYLIKTRGQQVTLSCSPISGHRSVSWYQQTPGQGLQFLFEYFSETQRNKGNFPGRFSGRQFSNSRSEMNVSTLELGDSALYLCASSPGESYGYTFGSGTRLTVV.

V is TRBV5-1 and J is TRBJ2-1; D remains unclear. The CDR3 covers 13 residues. Trimming took 0 bases from V and 4 from J, leaving 5 bases between them. Germline V gene data show CDR1 as SGHRS and CDR2 as YFSETQ. For the CDR3, the DNA is TGCGCCAGCAGCTTGGACTTATACAATGAGCAGTTCTTC. Its protein is CASSLDLYNEQFF.

This chain uses TRBV6-1 with TRBJ1-2, with D hard to call. V lost 2 bases to trimming and J lost 5 bases, with 24 bases between them. The CDR3 runs 18 residues. Germline assignment: CDR1 MNHNS and CDR2 SASEGT. DNA of the CDR3: TGTGCCAGCAGTGAATTGGGTGATGGGCGGTCTAGATTTTATGGCTACACCTTC. Protein product: CASSELGDGRSRFYGYTF.

The chain links TRBV19 to TRBJ2-3; 7 bases line up with TRBD2. The germline V gene has CDR1 LNHDA and CDR2 SQIVND (reference sequence). The J segment lost 1 base and the V segment lost 4 bases, leaving 8 bases of the junction unmatched. This CDR3 has 16 amino acids. The CDR3 DNA reads as TGTGCCAGTAGTAGGGGACTATCCACGGGCACAGATACGCAGTATTTT. As protein: CASSRGLSTGTDTQYF. Based on the CDR3 plus reference TRBV19 and TRBJ2-3, the full variable domain is DGGITQSPKYLFRKEGQNVTLSCEQNLNHDAMYWYRQDPGQGLRLIYYSQIVNDFQKGDIAEGYSVSREKKESFPLTVTSAQKNPTAFYLCASSRGLSTGTDTQYFGPGTRLTVL.

The chain has TRBV7-8 and TRBJ1-1, with D uncertain. Trimming pared 7 bases from V and 3 bases from J, leaving 12 bases between. The CDR3 contains 13 residues. Germline V gene data show CDR1 as SGHVS and CDR2 as FQNEAQ. As DNA, the CDR3 is TGTGCCAGCAAGGAGTATGGGGACACTGAAGCTTTCTTT. As protein: CASKEYGDTEAFF.

This chain links TRBV19 with TRBJ1-5; D remains unclear. This CDR3 region has 13 residues. V gave up 3 bases and J gave up 5 bases, with 8 bases separating them. CDR1 LNHDA and CDR2 SQIVND come from the germline V gene (reference sequence). CDR3 bases: TGTGCCAGTAGTATGGTCCCCTATCAGCCCCAGCATTTT. This gives the protein CASSMVPYQPQHF.

The V gene is TRBV10-2, the J gene TRBJ2-5; the match to TRBD2 covers 12 bases. This CDR3 is 16 amino acids long. Trimming removed 6 bases from V and 1 base from J; junction bases left unmatched: 6. Germline V gene sequence: CDR1 WSHSY, CDR2 SAAADI. Written as DNA, the CDR3 is TGCGCCAGCAGAACCTCTAGCGGGAGGGCCCAAGAGACCCAGTACTTC. This sequence encodes CASRTSSGRAQETQYF.

The rearrangement uses TRBV9 and TRBJ2-1, with 7 bases lining up with TRBD2. This CDR3 has 16 amino acids. CDR1 is SGDLS, CDR2 YYNGEE, per germline. Trimming removed 0 bases from V and 2 bases from J; junction bases left unmatched: 5. CDR3 in DNA: TGTGCCAGCAGCGTAGCTTTGCGGGAGCCCTACAATGAGCAGTTCTTC. Protein product: CASSVALREPYNEQFF. The whole variable domain, filled in from reference TRBV9 and TRBJ2-1, reads DSGVTQTPKHLITATGQRVTLRCSPRSGDLSVYWYQQSLDQGLQFLIQYYNGEERAKGNILERFSAQQFPDLHSELNLSSLELGDSALYFCASSVALREPYNEQFFGPGTRLTVL.

The rearrangement joins TRBV2 to TRBJ2-1, with D perhaps given as TRBD1 or TRBD2 (5 bases each). The CDR3 extends over 14 amino acids. Germline CDR1 and CDR2: SNHLY and FYNNEI. Trimming stripped 7 bases from V and 6 bases from J, with 16 bases between. The DNA for the CDR3 is TGTGCCAGCACCTATTACTCGAGGGGCAATGAGCAGTTCTTC. Amino acid sequence: CASTYYSRGNEQFF.

This rearrangement joins TRBV2 to TRBJ1-1; D might be TRBD1 (5 bases). Between the trimmed V and J ends, which lost 3 bases and 4 bases, there was a span of 15 bases. Looked up from germline, CDR1 is SNHLY and CDR2 is FYNNEI. This CDR3 is 15 amino acids long. The CDR3 sequence is CASSEIGAGITEAFF. In DNA form, the CDR3 reads TGTGCCAGCAGTGAGATTGGGGCGGGAATCACTGAAGCTTTCTTT.

In this sample, this clone turned up a few times. The rearrangement uses TRBV24-1 and TRBJ2-1; 7 bases are shared with TRBD1. V lost 4 bases to trimming and J lost 2 bases; unmatched junction nucleotides: 4. The CDR3 runs 15 residues. The germline gives CDR1 KGHDR, CDR2 SFDVKD. The CDR3 reads CATSEAGGTYNEQFF. CDR3 DNA sequence: TGTGCCACCAGTGAGGCAGGGGGTACCTACAATGAGCAGTTCTTC.

The chain uses TRBV7-2 and TRBJ2-1; D uncertain. The length of the CDR3 is 14 residues. CDR1 and CDR2 from the germline V gene are SGHTA and FQGNSA. With 4 bases removed from V and 6 bases from J, the gap between germline ends came to 13 bases. The CDR3 DNA follows: TGTGCCAGCAGCTCCAATGGCGACGGCAATGAGCAGTTCTTC. This translates into CASSSNGDGNEQFF.

The chain joins TRBV12-3 or TRBV12-4 to TRBJ2-1; possible D gene TRBD2, 7 bases. The V and J ends lost 5 bases and 9 bases respectively, with 14 bases between them. The CDR3 has 13 amino acids. The CDR3 nucleotides are TGTGCCAGCAGTCTTTCGGGGGGCGGTGAGCAGTTCTTC. Encoded protein: CASSLSGGGEQFF.

The rearrangement links TRBV20-1 to TRBJ1-2, with D hard to call. Germline V gene sequence: CDR1 DFQATT, CDR2 SNEGSKA (reference sequence). This CDR3 comprises 8 residues. CDR3 nucleotides: TGCAGGGGGAATGGCTACACCTTC. This gives the protein CRGNGYTF.

V is TRBV5-1 and J is TRBJ2-7; D is unresolved. In germline, CDR1 is SGHRS, CDR2 YFSETQ. The CDR3 sequence is 14 residues long. V lost 4 bases and J lost 7, with 18 bases in between. CDR3 in DNA: TGCGCCAGCAGCATTAGGCCGGATCGGCGGGAGCAGTACTTC. Its translation is CASSIRPDRREQYF.

On this clone itself: Other DNA sequences within the sample encode an identical CDR3. This chain links TRBV2 with TRBJ2-2, with D perhaps TRBD1 or TRBD2 (6 bases each). The CDR3 consists of 15 residues. Germline CDR1 reads SNHLY; CDR2 reads FYNNEI. With 3 bases removed from V and 4 bases from J, the gap between germline ends came to 12 bases. The CDR3 region is CASSELRGGTGELFF. In nucleotides, the CDR3 is TGTGCCAGCAGTGAGCTCAGGGGAGGCACCGGGGAGCTGTTTTTT.

This clone was recorded only once. The J gene is TRBJ2-7, the V gene TRBV24-1; D not certain. Trimming took 4 bases from V and 1 from J, leaving 13 bases between them. This CDR3 is built from 15 residues. Germline loops: CDR1 KGHDR, CDR2 SFDVKD. The CDR3: CATSDASAGSYEQYF. DNA for the CDR3: TGTGCCACCAGTGACGCGTCGGCTGGTTCCTACGAGCAGTACTTC.

The chain recombines TRBV4-1 with TRBJ2-4; TRBD2 agrees at 7 bases. Germline CDR1 is MGHRA and CDR2 is YSYEKL. V shed 0 bases and J 0 bases; nucleotides not matched to a gene: 11. This CDR3 spans 19 amino acids. Here the CDR3 reads CASSQEYHSGFLAKNIQYF. CDR3 sequence (DNA): TGCGCCAGCAGCCAAGAGTATCATAGCGGGTTTCTAGCCAAAAACATTCAGTACTTC.

This sequence joins TRBV7-2 and TRBJ2-1; 9 positions agree with TRBD2. With 3 bases clipped from V and 6 bases from J, the junction kept 6 bases outside the gene matches. The CDR3 loop spans 15 amino acids. Per the germline V gene, CDR1 is SGHTA and CDR2 is FQGNSA. The CDR3 nucleotides are TGTGCCAGCAGCTTGGGCGGGGGGGGTAGCAATGAGCAGTTCTTC. This encodes CASSLGGGGSNEQFF.

The J gene is TRBJ2-7, the V gene TRBV9; 7 bases are a match to TRBD2. The CDR3 is made up of 14 amino acids. V lost 0 bases, J lost 3 bases, and 3 bases stayed unmatched. The germline CDR1 and CDR2 sequences are SGDLS and YYNGEE. Here the CDR3 reads CASSVETSSYEQYF. The CDR3 DNA is TGTGCCAGCAGCGTAGAGACTAGCAGCTACGAGCAGTACTTC.

This clone has a single count. The chain couples TRBV13 to TRBJ1-6; D gene uncertain. The CDR3 covers 14 residues. The V gene's germline CDR1 is PRHDT and CDR2 FYEKMQ (reference sequence). The V end lost 2 bases, the J end lost 5 bases, and 7 bases lay between the germline ends. CDR3 protein: CASSLTGNNSPLHF. The CDR3 DNA reads as TGTGCCAGCAGCTTAACGGGAAATAATTCACCCCTCCACTTT.

The chain has TRBV11-2 and TRBJ1-2; D is perhaps TRBD1 (6 bases). The CDR3 has 13 residues. The ends were cut back, 6 bases at V and 1 base at J, with 9 bases in the middle. CDR1 and CDR2 from the germline V gene are SGHAT and FQNNGV. CDR3 bases: TGTGCCAGCAGGACAGGTATTAACTATGGCTACACCTTC. It codes for CASRTGINYGYTF.